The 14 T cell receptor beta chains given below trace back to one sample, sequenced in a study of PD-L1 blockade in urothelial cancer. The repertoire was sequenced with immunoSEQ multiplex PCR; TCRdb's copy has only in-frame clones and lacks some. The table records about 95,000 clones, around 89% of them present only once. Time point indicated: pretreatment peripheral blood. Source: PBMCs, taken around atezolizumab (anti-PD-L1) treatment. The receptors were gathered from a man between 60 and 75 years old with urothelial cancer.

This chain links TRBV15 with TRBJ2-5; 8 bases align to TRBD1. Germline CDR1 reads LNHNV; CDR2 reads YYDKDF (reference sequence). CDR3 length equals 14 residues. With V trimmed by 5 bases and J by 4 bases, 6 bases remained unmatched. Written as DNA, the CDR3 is TGTGCCACCAGCCCACGGGACAGGAGAGAGACCCAGTACTTC. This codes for CATSPRDRRETQYF.

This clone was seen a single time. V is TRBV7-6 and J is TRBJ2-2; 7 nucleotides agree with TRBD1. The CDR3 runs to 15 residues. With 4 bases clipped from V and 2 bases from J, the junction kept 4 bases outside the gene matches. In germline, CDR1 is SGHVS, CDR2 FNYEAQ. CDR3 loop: CASSWTGGNTGELFF. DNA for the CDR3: TGTGCCAGCAGCTGGACAGGCGGTAACACCGGGGAGCTGTTTTTT. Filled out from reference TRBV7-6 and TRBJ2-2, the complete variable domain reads GAGVSQSPRYKVTKRGQDVALRCDPISGHVSLYWYRQALGQGPEFLTYFNYEAQQDKSGLPNDRFSAERPEGSISTLTIQRTEQRDSAMYRCASSWTGGNTGELFFGEGSRLTVL.

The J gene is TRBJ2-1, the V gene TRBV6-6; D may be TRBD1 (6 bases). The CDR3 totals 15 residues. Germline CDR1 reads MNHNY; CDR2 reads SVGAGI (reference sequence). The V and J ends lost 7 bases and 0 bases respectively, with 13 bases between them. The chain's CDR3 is CASIRDTSSYNEQFF. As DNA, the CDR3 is TGTGCCAGCATCCGGGACACGAGCTCCTACAATGAGCAGTTCTTC.

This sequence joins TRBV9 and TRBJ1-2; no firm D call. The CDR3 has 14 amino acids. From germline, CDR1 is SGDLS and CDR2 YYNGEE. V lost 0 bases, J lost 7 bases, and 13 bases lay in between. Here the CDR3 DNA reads TGTGCCAGCAGCGTAGGCGAGGGAATGGTTGGCTACACCTTC. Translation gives CASSVGEGMVGYTF.

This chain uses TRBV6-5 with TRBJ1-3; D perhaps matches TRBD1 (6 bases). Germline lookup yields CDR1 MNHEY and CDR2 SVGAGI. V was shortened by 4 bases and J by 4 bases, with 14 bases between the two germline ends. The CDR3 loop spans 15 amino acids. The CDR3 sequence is CASSLGGRSGNTIYF. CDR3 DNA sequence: TGTGCCAGCAGTTTAGGGGGAAGGTCCGGAAACACCATATATTTT.

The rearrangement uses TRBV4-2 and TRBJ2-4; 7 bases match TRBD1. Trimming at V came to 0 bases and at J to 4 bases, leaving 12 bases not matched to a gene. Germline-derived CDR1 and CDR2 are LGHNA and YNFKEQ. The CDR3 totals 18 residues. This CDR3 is CASSQEQGSRDRKNIQYF. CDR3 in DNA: TGTGCCAGCAGCCAAGAACAGGGGAGCCGGGACAGAAAAAACATTCAGTACTTC.

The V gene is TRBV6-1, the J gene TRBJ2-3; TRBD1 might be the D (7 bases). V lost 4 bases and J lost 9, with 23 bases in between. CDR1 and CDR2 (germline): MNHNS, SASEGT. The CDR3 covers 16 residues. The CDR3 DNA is TGTGCCAGCAGTGGCGGGACAGCGATTCGTCCTACCACGCAGTATTTT. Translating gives CASSGGTAIRPTTQYF.

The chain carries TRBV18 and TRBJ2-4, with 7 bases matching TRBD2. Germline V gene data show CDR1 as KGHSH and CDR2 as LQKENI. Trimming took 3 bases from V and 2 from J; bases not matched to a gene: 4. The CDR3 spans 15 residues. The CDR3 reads CASSPAGGSKNIQYF. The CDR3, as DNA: TGTGCCAGCTCACCGGCCGGGGGGTCCAAAAACATTCAGTACTTC. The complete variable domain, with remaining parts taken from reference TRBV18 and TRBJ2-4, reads NAGVMQNPRHLVRRRGQEARLRCSPMKGHSHVYWYRQLPEEGLKFMVYLQKENIIDESGMPKERFSAEFPKEGPSILRIQQVVRGDSAAYFCASSPAGGSKNIQYFGAGTRLSVL.

The CDR3: CASSQGSGGLTYEQYF. CDR3 coding DNA: TGCGCCAGCAGCCAAGGAAGCGGGGGGCTTACCTACGAGCAGTACTTC. The chain combines TRBV4-1 with TRBJ2-7; 9 bases are a match to TRBD2. The CDR3 contains 16 residues. After removal of 1 base from V and 2 bases from J, the junction contained 6 bases not matched to a gene. Germline V CDR1 and CDR2: MGHRA, YSYEKL.

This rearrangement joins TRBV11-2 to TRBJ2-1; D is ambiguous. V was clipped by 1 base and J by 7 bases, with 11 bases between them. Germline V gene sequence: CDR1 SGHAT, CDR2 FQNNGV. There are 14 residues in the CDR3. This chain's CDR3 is CASSLASSTNEQFF. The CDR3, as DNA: TGTGCCAGCAGCTTAGCTTCTAGTACAAATGAGCAGTTCTTC.

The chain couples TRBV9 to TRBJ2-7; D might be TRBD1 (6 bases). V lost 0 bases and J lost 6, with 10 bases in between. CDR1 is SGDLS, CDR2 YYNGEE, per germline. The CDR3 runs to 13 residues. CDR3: CASSVVQGGEQYF. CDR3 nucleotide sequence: TGTGCCAGCAGCGTAGTACAGGGTGGCGAGCAGTACTTC.

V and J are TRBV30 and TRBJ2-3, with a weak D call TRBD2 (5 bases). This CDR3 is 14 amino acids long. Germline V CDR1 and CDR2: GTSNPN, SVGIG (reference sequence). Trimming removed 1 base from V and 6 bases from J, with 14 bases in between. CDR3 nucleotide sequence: TGTGCCTGGAGTGAGGGCGGGCTAATGGATACGCAGTATTTT. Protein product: CAWSEGGLMDTQYF.

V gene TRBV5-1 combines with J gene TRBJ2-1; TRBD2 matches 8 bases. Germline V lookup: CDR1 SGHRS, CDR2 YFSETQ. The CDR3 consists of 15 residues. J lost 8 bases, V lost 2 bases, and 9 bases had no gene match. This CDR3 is CASSFSGRGGYEQFF. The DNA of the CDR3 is TGCGCCAGCAGCTTTTCGGGCCGCGGGGGGTATGAGCAGTTCTTC. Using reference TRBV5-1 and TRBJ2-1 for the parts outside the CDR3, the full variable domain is KAGVTQTPRYLIKTRGQQVTLSCSPISGHRSVSWYQQTPGQGLQFLFEYFSETQRNKGNFPGRFSGRQFSNSRSEMNVSTLELGDSALYLCASSFSGRGGYEQFFGPGTRLTVL.

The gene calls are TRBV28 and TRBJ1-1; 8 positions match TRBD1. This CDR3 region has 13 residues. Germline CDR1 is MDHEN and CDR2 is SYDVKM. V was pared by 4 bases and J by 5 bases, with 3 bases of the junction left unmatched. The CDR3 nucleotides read TGTGCCAGCAGTTACACAGGGGGTACTGAAGCTTTCTTT. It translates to CASSYTGGTEAFF.